The clone carrying this TCR beta chain was observed many times. Its target is not known. Trimming removed 0 bases from V and 3 bases from J, with 4 bases in between. Germline lookup yields CDR1 SGDLS and CDR2 YYNGEE. This CDR3 has 13 residues. The data originate from a study of identical twins. Whole-study findings and limits: A lower insertion count was a feature of abundant cord blood beta clonotypes, with no such feature in memory repertoires. Within monozygotic twins, out-of-frame TCR alpha sharing was underestimated by the models.

Healthy Caucasians supplied all donations. A single record per CDR3 protein comes from TCRdb applying MiXCR to the 5' RACE reads. The sample has under 350,000 distinct CDR3 sequences, roughly 9% seen once. The data were also submitted as part of a second study, on yellow fever vaccine responses in identical twins.

The chain uses TRBV9 and TRBJ1-5; D not certain. The sample comprised CD8+ T cells sorted from blood. The clonotype was recovered from a woman aged 18 to 35 in good health. This chain's CDR3 is CASSVGNNQPQHF. The CDR3 nucleotides are TGTGCCAGCAGCGTAGGCAACAATCAGCCCCAGCATTTT. The complete variable domain, with remaining parts taken from reference TRBV9 and TRBJ1-5, reads DSGVTQTPKHLITATGQRVTLRCSPRSGDLSVYWYQQSLDQGLQFLIQYYNGEERAKGNILERFSAQQFPDLHSELNLSSLELGDSALYFCASSVGNNQPQHFGDGTRLSIL.